The 22 T cell receptor beta chains in this list originate from one sample, sequenced in a study of blood T cell repertoires in COVID-19. The data were produced by immunoSEQ multiplex PCR, yet TCRdb's version contains in-frame clones alone and is incomplete. This table holds some 240,000 clones, over 70% found once. The sequencing sample was made of peripheral blood. Every receptor here comes from a woman in her 70s with COVID-19, enrolled during active disease.

The chain couples TRBV29-1 to TRBJ1-1; perhaps TRBD1 as D (5 bases). Germline CDR1 reads SQVTM; CDR2 reads ANQGSEA. CDR3 length: 13 amino acids. Trimming took off 4 bases at V and 0 bases at J, with 9 bases between the two ends. DNA of the CDR3: TGCAGCGTTGGGGGCAGAATGAACACTGAAGCTTTCTTT. Its protein product is CSVGGRMNTEAFF.

J is TRBJ2-5 and V is TRBV9; D unresolved. In germline, CDR1 is SGDLS, CDR2 YYNGEE. The CDR3 totals 14 residues. V lost 1 base and J lost 1, with 8 bases in between. CDR3 sequence reads: CASSVSAGQETQYF. CDR3 nucleotides: TGTGCCAGCAGCGTATCGGCAGGCCAAGAGACCCAGTACTTC.

The chain employs TRBV5-1 and TRBJ2-7, with a tentative D call TRBD2 (5 bases). Germline CDR1 reads SGHRS; CDR2 reads YFSETQ. The CDR3 runs 13 residues. V was cut by 4 bases and J by 4 bases, with 12 bases left in between. CDR3 sequence (DNA): TGCGCCAGCAGCCCCGGGGAGTTTTACGAGCAGTACTTC. Its protein is CASSPGEFYEQYF.

The rearrangement links TRBV24-1 to TRBJ2-1; TRBD2 matches at 11 bases. Germline values: CDR1 KGHDR, CDR2 SFDVKD. This CDR3 contains 16 residues. Germline trimming cut 4 bases from V and 3 bases from J; bases unmatched to any gene: 4. Here the CDR3 DNA reads TGTGCCACCAGTGAGGTGACTAGCGGGAACTACAATGAGCAGTTCTTC. It specifies CATSEVTSGNYNEQFF.

This chain joins TRBV5-1 and TRBJ2-3, with 12 bases fitting TRBD2. This CDR3 has 16 amino acids. The trim removed 9 bases at V and 5 bases at J, leaving 13 bases unmatched. Germline V CDR1 and CDR2: SGHRS, YFSETQ. The CDR3 DNA is TGCGCCACCTCGATAATGACTAGCGGGAGTCAAGATACGCAGTATTTT. Translated, it gives CATSIMTSGSQDTQYF.

The J gene is TRBJ1-3, the V gene TRBV7-2, with TRBD1 as a possible D gene (5 bases). Trimming removed 3 bases at V and 4 bases at J, with 10 bases between. This CDR3 is 14 amino acids long. Per germline, CDR1 SGHTA and CDR2 FQGNSA. The DNA for the CDR3 is TGTGCCAGCAGCTTTGGGACTCCGGGAAACACCATATATTTT. Translation: CASSFGTPGNTIYF.

The chain employs TRBV7-2 and TRBJ2-3; 11 bases fit TRBD2. With 3 bases clipped from V and 5 bases from J, the junction kept 4 bases outside the gene matches. Germline V gene data show CDR1 as SGHTA and CDR2 as FQGNSA. The CDR3 consists of 15 residues. CDR3 residues: CASSLGLAGGDTQYF. The CDR3 DNA reads TGTGCCAGCAGCTTGGGGCTAGCGGGAGGAGATACGCAGTATTTT.

The chain uses TRBV29-1 and TRBJ1-2; D not resolved. V was shortened by 2 bases and J by 4 bases, with 8 bases between the two germline ends. This CDR3 region has 12 residues. Germline CDR1 is SQVTM and CDR2 is ANQGSEA. The CDR3 sequence is CSVETQVYGYTF. CDR3 nucleotide sequence: TGCAGCGTTGAAACGCAGGTCTATGGCTACACCTTC.

The chain employs TRBV28 and TRBJ1-5, with TRBD1 as a possible D gene (6 bases). Germline assignment: CDR1 MDHEN and CDR2 SYDVKM. V was shortened by 4 bases and J by 4 bases, with 8 bases between the two germline ends. CDR3 length: 13 residues. The CDR3 is CASSWQGNQPQHF. CDR3 nucleotide sequence: TGTGCCAGCAGTTGGCAGGGGAATCAGCCCCAGCATTTT. Full variable domain (rest looked up from reference TRBV28 and TRBJ1-5): DVKVTQSSRYLVKRTGEKVFLECVQDMDHENMFWYRQDPGLGLRLIYFSYDVKMKEKGDIPEGYSVSREKKERFSLILESASTNQTSMYLCASSWQGNQPQHFGDGTRLSIL.

CDR3 DNA sequence: TGTGCCAGCAGCTTTCCGTATAGCGGGGGCAACAATGAGCAGTTCTTC. Translation: CASSFPYSGGNNEQFF. The chain is built from TRBV7-9 and TRBJ2-1; TRBD2 aligns across 9 bases. The CDR3 has 16 residues. CDR1 is SEHNR, CDR2 FQNEAQ, per germline (reference sequence). V gave up 3 bases and J gave up 5 bases; unmatched junction bases: 8.

This sequence joins TRBV2 and TRBJ1-5; the D is unclear. Germline V gene data show CDR1 as SNHLY and CDR2 as FYNNEI. Trimming left V 5 bases short and J 6 bases short, with 14 bases between. The CDR3 spans 14 residues. The CDR3 DNA sequence: TGTGCCAGCAGTCCTCCTCCCCCCTCTCAGCCCCAGCATTTT. This encodes CASSPPPPSQPQHF.

The CDR3 sequence is CATSTGTVYYQPQHF. The CDR3 DNA reads as TGTGCCACCAGCACGGGGACAGTGTATTATCAGCCCCAGCATTTT. The chain uses TRBV15 and TRBJ1-5; 7 bases are a match to TRBD1. This CDR3 region has 15 residues. V lost 4 bases to trimming and J lost 5 bases; unmatched junction nucleotides: 8. Germline CDR1 reads LNHNV; CDR2 reads YYDKDF (reference sequence).

V gene TRBV5-1 combines with J gene TRBJ2-7; 7 positions agree with TRBD1. The V gene's germline CDR1 is SGHRS and CDR2 YFSETQ. This CDR3 contains 14 residues. The ends lost 4 bases at V and 3 bases at J; junction bases unmatched: 7. The CDR3 sequence: CASSRDRELYEQYF. The DNA for the CDR3 is TGCGCCAGCAGCCGAGACAGGGAGCTCTACGAGCAGTACTTC.

This chain joins TRBV28 and TRBJ2-5; 13 positions agree with TRBD2. Germline CDR1 and CDR2: MDHEN and SYDVKM. The length of the CDR3 is 17 residues. Germline trimming cut 7 bases from V and 5 bases from J; bases unmatched to any gene: 13. The CDR3 DNA reads TGTGCCAGCACTGGAGGAGGCACTAGCGGGAGGGCGGAGACCCAGTACTTC. Protein sequence: CASTGGGTSGRAETQYF.

V and J are TRBV28 and TRBJ2-7; 8 bases map to TRBD2. Unmatched junction bases numbered 6, after V lost 8 bases and J lost 0 bases. This CDR3 has 14 amino acids. Germline V CDR1 and CDR2: MDHEN, SYDVKM. The CDR3 nucleotides read TGTGCCAGCCGTCAAGCGGGAGACTCCTACGAGCAGTACTTC. It specifies CASRQAGDSYEQYF.

This clone was detected once. The chain employs TRBV30 and TRBJ2-7; TRBD1 might be the D (6 bases). V gave up 7 bases and J gave up 3 bases, with 13 bases separating them. This CDR3 spans 12 amino acids. Germline V gene lookup returns CDR1 GTSNPN and CDR2 SVGIG (reference sequence). CDR3 residues: CASDTGYYEQYF. The DNA for the CDR3 is TGTGCCTCGGACACAGGGTACTACGAGCAGTACTTC.

The V gene is TRBV28, the J gene TRBJ2-1, with no clear D. Germline V CDR1 and CDR2: MDHEN, SYDVKM. The CDR3 sequence is 12 residues long. Trimming cost V 6 bases and J 9 bases, with 12 bases left between them. In DNA form, the CDR3 reads TGTGCCAGCAGCCAATCTCCGGGTGAGCAGTTCTTC. This codes for CASSQSPGEQFF.

This rearrangement joins TRBV2 to TRBJ2-2; TRBD1 agrees at 9 bases. This CDR3 spans 15 amino acids. The junction had 11 bases not matched to a gene; V was cut back by 9 bases and J by 6 bases. From germline, CDR1 is SNHLY and CDR2 FYNNEI. The CDR3 loop is CASSRQGVLSGELFF. CDR3 DNA sequence: TGTGCCAGTTCCCGACAGGGGGTTTTGTCCGGGGAGCTGTTTTTT.

CDR3: CASSSSGGGQDTQYF. For the CDR3, the DNA is TGTGCCAGCAGTAGTAGCGGGGGGGGCCAGGATACGCAGTATTTT. The rearrangement joins TRBV6-5 to TRBJ2-3; 11 bases fit TRBD2. Trimming took 5 bases from V and 6 from J; bases not matched to a gene: 7. The CDR3 spans 15 residues. Germline V gene lookup returns CDR1 MNHEY and CDR2 SVGAGI.

This clone has just a few counts. The chain carries TRBV30 and TRBJ1-1; D might be TRBD1 (6 bases). V was shortened by 3 bases and J by 6 bases, with 17 bases between the two germline ends. The CDR3 covers 14 residues. Germline-derived CDR1 and CDR2 are GTSNPN and SVGIG (reference sequence). CDR3: CAWRSSGGRAEAFF. The CDR3 region has the DNA TGTGCCTGGAGATCCTCGGGGGGCCGGGCTGAAGCTTTCTTT.

The rearrangement joins TRBV6-5 to TRBJ1-1; TRBD1 is a possible D gene (5 bases). The CDR3 has 13 residues. CDR1 and CDR2 (germline): MNHEY, SVGAGI. The V end was cut by 5 bases, the J end by 5 bases, with 12 bases between. The CDR3: CASSPGHLTEAFF. The DNA of the CDR3 is TGTGCCAGCAGTCCTGGACACCTGACTGAAGCTTTCTTT.

Here the CDR3 DNA reads TGTGCCAGTAGACCAAAAAGACTAGCGGGAGAAAGTTTCTACAATGAGCAGTTCTTC. Translated: CASRPKRLAGESFYNEQFF. This chain joins TRBV19 and TRBJ2-1; 12 nucleotides agree with TRBD2. CDR3 length: 19 residues. Germline CDR1 is LNHDA and CDR2 is SQIVND (reference sequence). V lost 6 bases, J lost 3 bases, and 15 bases stayed unmatched. Full variable domain (rest looked up from reference TRBV19 and TRBJ2-1): DGGITQSPKYLFRKEGQNVTLSCEQNLNHDAMYWYRQDPGQGLRLIYYSQIVNDFQKGDIAEGYSVSREKKESFPLTVTSAQKNPTAFYLCASRPKRLAGESFYNEQFFGPGTRLTVL.